What follows are 16 T cell receptor beta chains derived from one specimen sequenced in a study of blood T cells in healthy people across ages. For the second PCR, which ran for roughly 7 to 11 cycles, a sample-barcoded 5' primer and a J-beta primer mix were used. TCRdb fed the 5' RACE reads into MiXCR, producing one record per CDR3 protein. The repertoire includes 1.5 million to 2 million distinct CDR3 sequences, roughly 32% of them detected once, and roughly 12% sits in the top ten. The source material was blood. The receptors stem from a woman in her twenties or thirties in good health.

This chain links TRBV2 with TRBJ2-7; D may be TRBD2 (6 bases). The germline gives CDR1 SNHLY, CDR2 FYNNEI. There are 14 residues in the CDR3. Trimming removed 6 bases at V and 7 bases at J, with 19 bases between. Here the CDR3 reads CASREGQGSEEQYF. CDR3 bases: TGTGCCAGCAGGGAGGGGCAGGGATCGGAAGAGCAGTACTTC.

This clonotype was seen a few times. The chain joins TRBV6-1 to TRBJ2-5; TRBD1 aligns across 7 bases. V lost 7 bases and J lost 3; bases outside the gene matches: 14. In germline, CDR1 is MNHNS, CDR2 SASEGT. CDR3 length equals 16 residues. CDR3 region: CASTHPQTGSKETQYF. The CDR3 region has the DNA TGTGCCAGCACCCACCCACAGACAGGGTCGAAAGAGACCCAGTACTTC.

The rearrangement links TRBV20-1 to TRBJ2-6; tentatively, D is TRBD2 (5 bases). The ends were cut back, 0 bases at V and 1 base at J, with 13 bases in the middle. The CDR3 contains 17 residues. Germline V gives CDR1 DFQATT, CDR2 SNEGSKA (reference sequence). The CDR3 nucleotides read TGCAGTGCTAGAGATCCGGGAAGATTATCTGGGGCCAACGTCCTGACTTTC. This sequence encodes CSARDPGRLSGANVLTF.

This sequence joins TRBV4-1 and TRBJ1-4; the match to TRBD1 covers 9 bases. Germline V gene sequence: CDR1 MGHRA, CDR2 YSYEKL. This CDR3 region has 16 residues. Germline trimming cut 3 bases from V and 8 bases from J; bases unmatched to any gene: 10. The CDR3, as DNA: TGCGCCAGCAGCCAGGGACAGGGTGTGATAAAAGAAAAACTGTTTTTT. Residues: CASSQGQGVIKEKLFF.

This chain links TRBV6-5 with TRBJ2-2; 10 nucleotides line up with TRBD1. The V and J ends lost 2 bases and 12 bases, in that order; junction bases with no gene match: 9. The CDR3 is 15 residues long. Germline lookup yields CDR1 MNHEY and CDR2 SVGAGI. CDR3 sequence reads: CASSYGTGVREKLFF. DNA for the CDR3: TGTGCCAGCAGTTACGGGACAGGGGTGCGGGAGAAGCTGTTTTTT.

This clonotype came up a few times. The gene calls are TRBV28 and TRBJ1-1; D might be TRBD1 (6 bases). V gave up 4 bases and J gave up 6 bases, with 15 bases separating them. The CDR3 runs 14 residues. Germline CDR1 and CDR2: MDHEN and SYDVKM. The CDR3 DNA sequence: TGTGCCAGCAGTTCAGGGGCCCCGAGGGCTGAAGCTTTCTTT. Translating it yields CASSSGAPRAEAFF. The whole variable domain, remainder taken from reference TRBV28 and TRBJ1-1, is DVKVTQSSRYLVKRTGEKVFLECVQDMDHENMFWYRQDPGLGLRLIYFSYDVKMKEKGDIPEGYSVSREKKERFSLILESASTNQTSMYLCASSSGAPRAEAFFGQGTRLTVV.

V and J are TRBV5-1 and TRBJ2-1; TRBD1 aligns across 8 bases. Germline V gene data show CDR1 as SGHRS and CDR2 as YFSETQ. Losses at the gene ends were 7 bases for V and 6 bases for J; bases not matched to a gene: 9. The CDR3 has 14 amino acids. CDR3 amino acids: CASLRQGSVNEQFF. CDR3 nucleotides: TGCGCCAGCCTACGACAGGGGAGCGTCAATGAGCAGTTCTTC.

The chain links TRBV29-1 to TRBJ1-2; no clear D. Trimming pared 0 bases from V and 8 bases from J, leaving 4 bases between. CDR1 is SQVTM, CDR2 ANQGSEA, per germline. The CDR3 runs 10 residues. The chain's CDR3 is CSVEDLGYTF. The CDR3 DNA follows: TGCAGCGTTGAAGATCTGGGCTACACCTTC.

CDR3 in amino acids: CASSLLAGGTQYF. The CDR3 nucleotides are TGTGCCAGCAGCCTACTAGCGGGTGGTACGCAGTATTTT. The gene calls are TRBV11-2 and TRBJ2-3; 9 bases map to TRBD2. The ends lost 5 bases at V and 8 bases at J; junction bases unmatched: 5. The CDR3 sequence is 13 residues long. The V gene's germline CDR1 is SGHAT and CDR2 FQNNGV.

The CDR3 DNA sequence: TGTGCCAGCCGGGATACCGGGACGCTGAACTATGGCTACACCTTC. Protein: CASRDTGTLNYGYTF. The V gene is TRBV5-8, the J gene TRBJ1-2, with D possibly TRBD1 on 5 matching bases. The CDR3 loop spans 15 amino acids. Germline CDR1 reads SGHTS; CDR2 reads YDEGEE. Deletions cut 7 bases from V and 2 bases from J, with 18 bases between.

This rearrangement joins TRBV28 to TRBJ2-5, with D perhaps being TRBD1 or TRBD2 (5 bases each). CDR1 is MDHEN and CDR2 is SYDVKM in the germline V gene. The germline V and J ends were trimmed by 10 bases and 4 bases, with 19 bases remaining between them. The CDR3 length is 14 residues. The CDR3 region has the DNA TGTGCCACCAAGAGGGGAGTCTGGAGAGAGACCCAGTACTTC. Residues: CATKRGVWRETQYF.

This clonotype was found a few times. The chain combines TRBV9 with TRBJ2-3; 7 nucleotides agree with TRBD2. The ends lost 0 bases at V and 6 bases at J; junction bases unmatched: 16. The CDR3 runs 18 residues. In germline, CDR1 is SGDLS, CDR2 YYNGEE. The CDR3 coding sequence is TGTGCCAGCAGCGTAGCCCCCGGGGGGACTACGTTGGTGGATACGCAGTATTTT. It specifies CASSVAPGGTTLVDTQYF.

The V call is TRBV24-1, the J call TRBJ2-7, with D perhaps matching TRBD1 (6 bases). Germline-derived CDR1 and CDR2 are KGHDR and SFDVKD. V lost 4 bases to trimming and J lost 5 bases, with 17 bases between them. The CDR3 has 15 residues. The CDR3 region has the DNA TGTGCCACCAGTGACCAATACAGGGCCGGGAACGAGCAGTACTTC. Translation gives CATSDQYRAGNEQYF.

This sequence joins TRBV7-2 and TRBJ1-2; a possible D gene is TRBD1 (5 bases). The length of the CDR3 is 17 residues. The ends were cut back, 1 base at V and 3 bases at J, with 18 bases in the middle. Germline V gene data show CDR1 as SGHTA and CDR2 as FQGNSA. The CDR3 here is CASSLELRGSGDYGYTF. CDR3 in DNA: TGTGCCAGCAGCTTAGAATTAAGGGGATCCGGAGACTATGGCTACACCTTC.

The count of this clonotype is one. V is TRBV7-2 and J is TRBJ2-1; 9 bases align to TRBD2. Germline CDR1 and CDR2: SGHTA and FQGNSA. V lost 1 base to trimming and J lost 4 bases; unmatched junction nucleotides: 5. The length of the CDR3 is 16 residues. The CDR3 spells CASSLGGRALYNEQFF. DNA for the CDR3: TGTGCCAGCAGCTTAGGCGGGAGGGCCCTGTACAATGAGCAGTTCTTC.

In the case of this clonotype: It may be a read error: a sequence one base away is much more abundant. This chain links TRBV29-1 with TRBJ2-5; D possibly corresponds to TRBD2 (5 bases). The assigned J gene may be wrong: the sequence end matches TRBJ2-7 better. CDR3 length equals 11 residues. Per germline, CDR1 SQVTM and CDR2 ANQGSEA. CDR3 amino acids: CSVKRRDEQYF. DNA for the CDR3: TGCAGCGTAAAACGGCGGGACGAGCAGTACTTC.